These 14 T cell receptor beta chains originate from one sample sequenced in a study of vaccination and CD4 T cells after COVID-19. Cultured CD4+ T cells had their DNA profiled by the Oncomine TCR Beta short-read assay. One entry per CDR3 protein, called by TCRdb with MiXCR from the PCR reads. This sample has over 8,500 distinct CDR3 sequences; about 30% occur once, and the top ten carry 30%. These receptors have no known antigen. The treatment: approximately nine-day PBMC culture with coronavirus spike peptide pools or control peptides (ViraFEST assay). The material sequenced was cultured CD4+ T cells from blood. Receptor source: a human donor with COVID-19.

This CDR3 is CASADLRGGTGELFF. The CDR3 nucleotides are TGTGCCAGCGCCGATCTAAGGGGAGGTACCGGGGAGCTGTTTTTT. The chain has TRBV19 and TRBJ2-2; perhaps TRBD2 as D (6 bases). Germline loops: CDR1 LNHDA, CDR2 SQIVND (reference sequence). V was pared by 9 bases and J by 5 bases, with 19 bases between. There are 15 residues in the CDR3. The whole variable domain, remainder taken from reference TRBV19 and TRBJ2-2, is DGGITQSPKYLFRKEGQNVTLSCEQNLNHDAMYWYRQDPGQGLRLIYYSQIVNDFQKGDIAEGYSVSREKKESFPLTVTSAQKNPTAFYLCASADLRGGTGELFFGEGSRLTVL.

This clonotype was detected a few times. The chain uses TRBV20-1 and TRBJ2-6; TRBD1 aligns across 12 bases. Germline trimming cut 6 bases from V and 0 bases from J; bases unmatched to any gene: 6. Germline V lookup: CDR1 DFQATT, CDR2 SNEGSKA (reference sequence). CDR3 size: 17 residues. CDR3: CSAPGQGAFSGANVLTF. In DNA, the CDR3 is TGCAGTGCCCCGGGACAGGGGGCCTTCTCTGGGGCCAACGTCCTGACTTTC.

This rearrangement joins TRBV25-1 to TRBJ1-5, with unresolved D. The ends were cut back, 8 bases at V and 2 bases at J, with 13 bases in the middle. This CDR3 contains 14 residues. The germline gives CDR1 MGHDK, CDR2 SYGVNS. The CDR3 loop reads CASHPEGGNQPQHF. CDR3 in DNA: TGTGCCAGCCACCCGGAGGGTGGCAATCAGCCCCAGCATTTT.

This clonotype has a handful of counts. The genes are TRBV20-1 and TRBJ2-1; D is undetermined. CDR1 DFQATT and CDR2 SNEGSKA come from the germline V gene (reference sequence). The CDR3 is 14 residues long. V lost 0 bases and J 7 bases, leaving 13 bases between the germline ends. CDR3 sequence (DNA): TGCAGTGCTAGAGATCTAGGTGGGTTGAATGAGCAGTTCTTC. Its protein is CSARDLGGLNEQFF.

This clonotype was observed a handful of times. The chain links TRBV4-3 to TRBJ2-3; D perhaps matches TRBD2 (5 bases). Germline V CDR1 and CDR2: LGHNA, YSLEER. V dropped 1 base and J dropped 0 bases, with 8 bases sitting between them. CDR3 length: 15 amino acids. The CDR3 nucleotides read TGCGCCAGCAGCCAAGGTGGGAGAAGCACAGATACGCAGTATTTT. Translation gives CASSQGGRSTDTQYF.

This clonotype was observed a few times. This sequence joins TRBV7-2 and TRBJ2-3, with D possibly being TRBD1 (6 bases). Germline V gene lookup returns CDR1 SGHTA and CDR2 FQGNSA. With 1 base removed from V and 1 base from J, the gap between germline ends came to 12 bases. The CDR3 sequence is 16 residues long. The CDR3 sequence is CASSLGAQGRTDTQYF. In DNA form, the CDR3 reads TGTGCCAGCAGCTTAGGGGCCCAGGGGCGCACAGATACGCAGTATTTT.

This clonotype was seen only a few times. The rearrangement links TRBV6-5 to TRBJ1-5; D gene ambiguous. The CDR3 spans 12 residues. Between the trimmed V and J ends, which lost 2 bases and 6 bases, there was a span of 5 bases. Germline loops: CDR1 MNHEY, CDR2 SVGAGI. The chain's CDR3 is CASSYELQPQHF. CDR3 bases: TGTGCCAGCAGTTACGAGCTTCAGCCCCAGCATTTT.

This clonotype was counted a single time. The chain uses TRBV10-2 and TRBJ2-7, with D perhaps TRBD1 or TRBD2 (6 bases each). V was clipped by 6 bases and J by 2 bases, with 14 bases between them. Germline CDR1 reads WSHSY; CDR2 reads SAAADI. The CDR3 spans 14 residues. CDR3 sequence reads: CASRYGGNPYEQYF. The DNA for the CDR3 is TGCGCCAGCAGATACGGGGGCAACCCCTACGAGCAGTACTTC.

The rearrangement links TRBV20-1 to TRBJ2-1, with D tentatively TRBD2 (6 bases). Trimming cost V 6 bases and J 1 base, with 16 bases left between them. From germline, CDR1 is DFQATT and CDR2 SNEGSKA (reference sequence). The CDR3 runs 15 residues. The chain's CDR3 is CSARGLPISYNEQFF. As DNA, the CDR3 is TGCAGTGCGAGGGGACTGCCAATTTCCTACAATGAGCAGTTCTTC.

The rearrangement uses TRBV5-4 and TRBJ1-6, with 9 bases identical to TRBD1. Looked up from germline, CDR1 is SGHNT and CDR2 is YYREEE (reference sequence). This CDR3 comprises 17 residues. The V segment lost 4 bases and the J segment 3 bases; nucleotides outside the gene matches: 8. For the CDR3, the DNA is TGTGCCAGCAGCCAGGACGGGACAGGGCTCTATAATTCACCCCTCCACTTT. Its protein product is CASSQDGTGLYNSPLHF.

The V gene is TRBV19, the J gene TRBJ1-2; D is unclear. Germline CDR1 reads LNHDA; CDR2 reads SQIVND (reference sequence). This CDR3 has 14 amino acids. V shed 2 bases and J shed 0 bases, with 7 bases lying between them. The CDR3 loop reads CASSITDPNYGYTF. For the CDR3, the DNA is TGTGCCAGTAGTATAACCGACCCTAACTATGGCTACACCTTC.

The chain is built from TRBV20-1 and TRBJ1-1, with D unclear. Germline V CDR1 and CDR2: DFQATT, SNEGSKA (reference sequence). Trimming left V 5 bases short and J 4 bases short, with 8 bases between. The CDR3 length is 11 residues. The CDR3 coding sequence is TGCAGTGCTGTTCGGGGCACTGAAGCTTTCTTT. Its protein product is CSAVRGTEAFF.

The rearrangement links TRBV12-3 or TRBV12-4 to TRBJ1-1, with D hard to call. This CDR3 is 15 amino acids long. With 4 bases removed from V and 1 base from J, the gap between germline ends came to 13 bases. CDR3 nucleotides: TGTGCCAGCAGTTCCCATTTGGGCAAGAACACTGAAGCTTTCTTT. Translated: CASSSHLGKNTEAFF.

The chain employs TRBV29-1 and TRBJ1-1; no definite D call. CDR3 length: 11 amino acids. CDR1 is SQVTM and CDR2 is ANQGSEA in the germline V gene. Trimming took 7 bases from V and 1 from J, leaving 7 bases between them. CDR3: CSGRGNTEAFF. CDR3 bases: TGCAGCGGACGAGGGAACACTGAAGCTTTCTTT.